Presented here are 21 T cell receptor beta chains from one specimen sequenced in a study of blood T cell repertoires in COVID-19. The data were produced by immunoSEQ multiplex PCR, yet TCRdb's version contains in-frame clones alone and is incomplete. Among under 250,000 clones listed, 70% to 85% were seen once. What was sequenced was peripheral blood. Receptor source: a man over 45 with active or convalescent COVID-19.

The chain uses TRBV19 and TRBJ2-1; 9 nucleotides match TRBD2. After removal of 10 bases from V and 2 bases from J, the junction contained 12 bases not matched to a gene. The CDR3 sequence is 16 residues long. From germline, CDR1 is LNHDA and CDR2 SQIVND (reference sequence). The CDR3 region has the DNA TGTGCCACCTCGCCCCTAGCGGGGTGGGCCTACAATGAGCAGTTCTTC. Protein product: CATSPLAGWAYNEQFF.

This clone has only one observation. J is TRBJ1-2 and V is TRBV5-4; D unresolved. The CDR3 totals 13 residues. The germline V gene has CDR1 SGHNT and CDR2 YYREEE (reference sequence). With 4 bases removed from V and 7 bases from J, the gap between germline ends came to 14 bases. CDR3 DNA sequence: TGTGCCAGCAGCATAGACAATGTGGGTGGCTACACCTTC. It translates to CASSIDNVGGYTF.

This clone was seen only a few times. CDR3 sequence: CATPTGITYEQYF. In nucleotides, the CDR3 is TGCGCCACTCCCACAGGGATTACCTACGAGCAGTACTTC. The V call is TRBV5-1, the J call TRBJ2-7; possibly TRBD1 for D (6 bases). Trimming left V 9 bases short and J 2 bases short, with 15 bases between. CDR1 and CDR2 from the germline V gene are SGHRS and YFSETQ. The CDR3 extends over 13 amino acids.

This chain links TRBV6-5 with TRBJ1-1; D may be TRBD1 (5 bases). The germline CDR1 and CDR2 sequences are MNHEY and SVGAGI. Trimming cost V 7 bases and J 5 bases, with 14 bases left between them. The length of the CDR3 is 13 residues. The chain's CDR3 is CASIRQGGTEAFF. The CDR3 coding sequence is TGTGCCAGCATACGGCAGGGCGGAACTGAAGCTTTCTTT.

The chain couples TRBV28 to TRBJ2-7, with 10 positions matching TRBD2. From germline, CDR1 is MDHEN and CDR2 SYDVKM. The V segment lost 3 bases and the J segment 4 bases; nucleotides outside the gene matches: 6. This CDR3 is built from 15 residues. The CDR3 nucleotides are TGTGCCAGCAGTTTGGGGAGCGGGAGGGTGTACGAGCAGTACTTC. As protein: CASSLGSGRVYEQYF.

This chain connects TRBV10-2 to TRBJ2-3; D not certain. V shed 6 bases and J shed 6 bases, with 10 bases lying between them. The CDR3 has 12 amino acids. The germline V gene encodes CDR1 WSHSY and CDR2 SAAADI. The CDR3, as DNA: TGCGCCAGCAGCTCAATAGTGGATACGCAGTATTTT. It yields the protein CASSSIVDTQYF.

The J gene is TRBJ1-6, the V gene TRBV4-1; tentatively, D is TRBD1 (6 bases). This CDR3 is 16 amino acids long. CDR1 MGHRA and CDR2 YSYEKL come from the germline V gene. V lost 2 bases and J lost 8, with 16 bases in between. The CDR3 nucleotides read TGCGCCAGCAGCCAAAATTACAGGGTTGTTTATTCACCCCTCCACTTT. Translation gives CASSQNYRVVYSPLHF.

The chain carries TRBV30 and TRBJ2-2; D may be TRBD2 (5 bases). V was pared by 3 bases and J by 5 bases, with 25 bases between. The CDR3 length is 18 residues. Per the germline V gene, CDR1 is GTSNPN and CDR2 is SVGIG (reference sequence). CDR3 sequence (DNA): TGTGCCTGGAGCTCCAGTTCCACTAGGGCCCACGGTACCGGGGAGCTGTTTTTT. Translated, it gives CAWSSSSTRAHGTGELFF.

The V gene is TRBV28, the J gene TRBJ2-7, with D perhaps matching TRBD1 (6 bases). CDR1 and CDR2 from the germline V gene are MDHEN and SYDVKM. V lost 6 bases, J lost 3 bases, and 9 bases lay in between. This CDR3 has 12 residues. For the CDR3, the DNA is TGTGCCAGCAGCTCGACAGGCTACGAGCAGTACTTC. Translated, it gives CASSSTGYEQYF.

V gene TRBV19 combines with J gene TRBJ2-3; possibly TRBD2 for D (6 bases). The V gene lost 3 bases and the J gene lost 9 bases, with 25 bases spanning the gap. The CDR3 has 17 residues. The V gene's germline CDR1 is LNHDA and CDR2 SQIVND (reference sequence). CDR3 sequence reads: CASSMGRVGRGGGTQYF. CDR3 bases: TGTGCCAGTAGTATGGGAAGGGTAGGACGGGGAGGAGGAACGCAGTATTTT.

This clone was counted a few times. Within the sample, other DNA sequences also encode this same CDR3. The rearrangement joins TRBV7-2 to TRBJ2-2, with unresolved D. Trimming removed 3 bases at V and 1 base at J, with 3 bases between. The germline CDR1 and CDR2 sequences are SGHTA and FQGNSA. This CDR3 is built from 13 residues. CDR3 DNA sequence: TGTGCCAGCAGCTTCTTGAACACCGGGGAGCTGTTTTTT. This sequence encodes CASSFLNTGELFF.

The V call is TRBV3-1 (or the pseudogene TRBV3-2), the J call TRBJ2-3, with D unresolved. The CDR3 is 16 residues long. CDR1 is LGHDT, CDR2 YNNKEL, per germline (reference sequence). V dropped 4 bases and J dropped 3 bases, with 17 bases sitting between them. CDR3 nucleotide sequence: TGTGCCAGCAGCCTCGGTCCTTTCCCCATTACAGATACGCAGTATTTT. Its protein is CASSLGPFPITDTQYF.

This clone has just one count. The chain recombines TRBV11-3 with TRBJ2-7; tentatively, D is TRBD1 (6 bases). The CDR3 is 15 residues long. Trimming removed 3 bases from V and 2 bases from J, with 14 bases in between. From germline, CDR1 is SGHNT and CDR2 YENEEA. CDR3 amino acids: CASSFRNRVAYEQYV. The DNA for the CDR3 is TGTGCCAGCAGCTTTCGAAACAGGGTGGCCTACGAGCAGTACGTC.

V usage is TRBV5-6 and J usage is TRBJ1-1; 12 bases align to TRBD1. CDR3 length: 17 amino acids. CDR1 SGHDT and CDR2 YYEEEE come from the germline V gene. The V segment lost 0 bases and the J segment 1 base; nucleotides outside the gene matches: 4. The DNA of the CDR3 is TGTGCCAGCAGCTTGGCGGGGACAGGGGGCCCGAACACTGAAGCTTTCTTT. Its protein is CASSLAGTGGPNTEAFF.

The chain couples TRBV4-2 to TRBJ1-1; D call uncertain. The germline V gene has CDR1 LGHNA and CDR2 YNFKEQ. V shed 0 bases and J shed 3 bases, with 11 bases lying between them. This CDR3 has 15 amino acids. The CDR3 sequence is CASSQERRVDTEAFF. DNA of the CDR3: TGTGCCAGCAGCCAAGAGAGGCGCGTGGACACTGAAGCTTTCTTT.

The CDR3 protein is CSAQDYEQYF. DNA for the CDR3: TGCAGTGCCCAGGACTACGAGCAGTACTTC. The chain joins TRBV20-1 to TRBJ2-7; D not certain. Germline V gene sequence: CDR1 DFQATT, CDR2 SNEGSKA (reference sequence). The CDR3 loop spans 10 amino acids. V was shortened by 6 bases and J by 3 bases, with 6 bases between the two germline ends.

This clone came up a few times. The V gene is TRBV5-1, the J gene TRBJ1-1; D might be TRBD1 (5 bases). CDR1 is SGHRS, CDR2 YFSETQ, per germline. This CDR3 has 14 amino acids. The V end lost 1 base, the J end lost 7 bases, and 14 bases lay between the germline ends. The CDR3 loop reads CASSLRAGGVEAFF. CDR3 bases: TGCGCCAGCAGCTTGCGGGCGGGGGGAGTTGAAGCTTTCTTT. The full variable domain, completed using reference TRBV5-1 and TRBJ1-1, is KAGVTQTPRYLIKTRGQQVTLSCSPISGHRSVSWYQQTPGQGLQFLFEYFSETQRNKGNFPGRFSGRQFSNSRSEMNVSTLELGDSALYLCASSLRAGGVEAFFGQGTRLTVV.

V gene TRBV19 combines with J gene TRBJ2-4, with D possibly TRBD2 on 7 matching bases. The CDR3 runs to 11 residues. The germline gives CDR1 LNHDA, CDR2 SQIVND (reference sequence). V shed 6 bases and J shed 8 bases, with 8 bases lying between them. The CDR3 region has the DNA TGTGCCAGTAGAGGGGGGGACATTCAGTACTTC. Translation: CASRGGDIQYF.

The chain couples TRBV5-6 to TRBJ2-1; 7 positions agree with TRBD2. From germline, CDR1 is SGHDT and CDR2 YYEEEE. With 5 bases clipped from V and 4 bases from J, the junction kept 9 bases outside the gene matches. The CDR3 totals 15 residues. The CDR3 sequence: CASSSGLGPYNEQFF. The DNA of the CDR3 is TGTGCCAGCAGTTCCGGACTAGGTCCATACAATGAGCAGTTCTTC. Full variable domain (rest looked up from reference TRBV5-6 and TRBJ2-1): DAGVTQSPTHLIKTRGQQVTLRCSPKSGHDTVSWYQQALGQGPQFIFQYYEEEERQRGNFPDRFSGHQFPNYSSELNVNALLLGDSALYLCASSSGLGPYNEQFFGPGTRLTVL.

The CDR3 is CASSQWGDTGELFF. As DNA, the CDR3 is TGTGCCAGCAGCCAGTGGGGGGACACCGGGGAGCTGTTTTTT. The chain uses TRBV3-1 (or the pseudogene TRBV3-2) and TRBJ2-2, with D maybe TRBD2 (6 bases). The CDR3 has 14 residues. V was trimmed by 3 bases and J by 3 bases, leaving 8 bases between them. Germline V gene data show CDR1 as LGHDT and CDR2 as YNNKEL (reference sequence).

The chain joins TRBV28 to TRBJ1-2; TRBD1 might be the D (6 bases). The CDR3 runs 15 residues. From germline, CDR1 is MDHEN and CDR2 SYDVKM. The ends were cut back, 6 bases at V and 0 bases at J, with 14 bases in the middle. CDR3 protein: CASSMGAGSNYGYTF. The CDR3, as DNA: TGTGCCAGCAGCATGGGGGCTGGGTCTAACTATGGCTACACCTTC.